This T cell receptor beta chain is drawn from a study of blood T cell repertoires in COVID-19 (dated by TCRdb to 2019 to 2021). At the level of the whole study: Samples from collaborators originated in the United States, Italy and Spain and spanned both the acute and convalescent phases of COVID-19. A freely available public database, intended as a resource for researchers studying the immune response to SARS-CoV-2, is where the repertoires were released. Where available, HLA class I and class II types were obtained from metadata supplied by the sample provider rather than from assay-based typing. The sample metadata nearly always contained a de-identified subject ID, COVID-19 status, age in years and sex. Deeply sampled blood TCRbeta repertoires from subjects exposed to, actively infected with, or recovered from COVID-19 were included in the dataset. The material from the prospective study consisted of cDNA or gDNA derived from T cells, B-cell-depleted T cells, or PBMCs. Samples were obtained from the ongoing ImmuneRACE study (first 160 participants) and from 1,200 or so subjects provided by 6 global collaborators.

Overall study outcomes, separate from this receptor: The amount of clinical and demographic metadata varied by source and participant and was provided uncurated.

The collaborating institutions used their own protocols to collect whole blood in K2EDTA tubes. For TCRbeta analysis, collaborators shipped samples as frozen whole blood, isolated PBMCs, or DNA extracted from either of those sample types. V is pared back by 4 bases and J by 6 bases, with 19 bases lying between the germline termini. Looking up the germline V gene (reference sequence) yields CDR1 LGHDT and CDR2 YNNKEL. The cysteine opens and the phenylalanine closes a CDR3 of 15 amino acids. The CDR3 DNA has 45 bases and is translated from base 1. This clone occurred a few times. The antigen it binds to is not known. Nothing much larger sits one base from this clone, and base qualities are not available. The immunoSEQ Assay, a bias-controlled multiplex PCR, was used to amplify TCRbeta CDR3 regions from genomic DNA. Processing in the source paper ran as follows. Nucleated cell counts per sample were estimated from amplification of reference gene primers within the assay. Sequence reads were collapsed and filtered to measure the absolute abundance of every unique TCRbeta CDR3 rearrangement. For each sample, productive Simpson clonality was calculated as the square root of Simpson's diversity index over productive rearrangements. The table comes from immuneACCESS by way of TCRdb, which keeps in-frame sequences with V and J called. Part of the clones is missing from these tables; in studies checked, under half for an unresolved V gene and the rest for unknown reasons. V and J calls plus clone size are reproduced from that table; the DNA served to infer D and trimming. The sample table lists about 290,000 clones, approximately 86% of them with a count of one. The ten largest clones add up to approximately 4.1% of the sample.

This receptor was obtained from a woman aged 45 to 65 with active or convalescent COVID-19. The chain was built from TRBV3-1 (or the pseudogene TRBV3-2) and TRBJ2-7; TRBD2 could be the D gene, as 5 bases match. The sequenced sample consisted of peripheral blood. The DNA sequence is as follows: TGTGCCAGCAGCCCGATGGACTGGGCAGCGAGCGAGCAGTACTTC. Its protein is CASSPMDWAASEQYF.